A selection of T cell receptor beta chains follows, all from one sample in a study of T cell responses to AZD1222 COVID-19 vaccine. Profiling relied on immunoSEQ multiplex PCR, and the TCRdb table lists in-frame clones only, not all of them. The data show approximately 110,000 clones, approximately 89% seen once. The sample in question was peripheral blood, obtained 28 days after the second AZD1222 dose. The receptors stem from an adult who received the AZD1222 COVID-19 vaccine. CDR3s include the opening cysteine and the closing phenylalanine or tryptophan. D genes are given only for firm matches. Clone size is shown for a subset of rows, as once, few, many or a class of expanded clone.

clone size | D gene | J gene | V gene | CDR3 length | CDR3 DNA | CDR3 protein
NA | NA | TRBJ1-3 | TRBV7-2 | 12 | TGTGCCAGCAGCTCCACTGGAAACACCATATATTTT | CASSSTGNTIYF
once | NA | TRBJ1-4 | TRBV28 | 16 | TGTGCCAGCAGTTTCCTGCGCGGTGCAACTAATGAAAAACTGTTTTTT | CASSFLRGATNEKLFF
NA | NA | TRBJ1-2 | TRBV7-9 | 12 | TGTGCCAGCAGCTTAGGTTCAGAGGGCTACACCTTC | CASSLGSEGYTF
NA | NA | TRBJ2-7 | TRBV6-5 | 12 | TGTGCCTGCACGGGGCAACACTACGAGCAGTACTTC | CACTGQHYEQYF
NA | TRBD2 | TRBJ2-1 | TRBV11-2 | 16 | TGTGCCAGCAGCTTTGAGCGGGACCTCTCCTACAATGAGCAGTTCTTC | CASSFERDLSYNEQFF
NA | NA | TRBJ1-4 | TRBV7-2 | 15 | TGTGCCAGCAGCTTAGGGGCAGGGGAGAATGAAAAACTGTTTTTT | CASSLGAGENEKLFF
few | NA | TRBJ1-2 | TRBV5-1 | 13 | TGCGCCAGCAGCTTGTCCCAGGGGTATGGCTACACCTTC | CASSLSQGYGYTF
NA | TRBD1 | TRBJ1-5 | TRBV11-1 | 15 | TGTGCCAGCAGCCCCGGGACAGGGGGAAATCAGCCCCAGCATTTT | CASSPGTGGNQPQHF
NA | NA | TRBJ2-3 | TRBV13 | 14 | TGTGCCAGCAGGCTAGATTATTTCACAGATACGCAGTATTTT | CASRLDYFTDTQYF
NA | NA | TRBJ2-2 | TRBV15 | 16 | TGTGCCACCAGCCTGGGGGGGGGCTCGGGCACCGGGGAGCTGTTTTTT | CATSLGGGSGTGELFF
NA | NA | TRBJ1-4 | TRBV7-9 | 12 | TGTGCCAGCAGCAACTTTAATGAAAAACTGTTTTTT | CASSNFNEKLFF
once | NA | TRBJ1-3 | TRBV7-2 | 16 | TGTGCCAGCAGCTTAGACTCCATTGCGGGGGGAAACACCATATATTTT | CASSLDSIAGGNTIYF
NA | NA | TRBJ2-7 | TRBV24-1 | 14 | TGTGCCACCAGTGACCGAGGACAGACCTACGAGCAGTACTTC | CATSDRGQTYEQYF
NA | NA | TRBJ2-7 | TRBV28 | 13 | TGTGCCAGCAGTTTAACAGCAGGGCCCGAGCAGTACTTC | CASSLTAGPEQYF
NA | TRBD1 | TRBJ1-5 | TRBV5-1 | 13 | TGCGCCAGCAGCTTGCGGGCAGGGGGCCCTCCGCATTTT | CASSLRAGGPPHF
NA | NA | TRBJ2-7 | TRBV18 | 13 | TGTGCCAGCTCACCCGGCCAGGGTCGCGGGCAGTACTTC | CASSPGQGRGQYF
few | NA | TRBJ1-1 | TRBV3-1/TRBV3-2 | 12 | TGTGCCAGCACCCGCGGGCGGACTGAAGCTTTCTTT | CASTRGRTEAFF
few | TRBD1 | TRBJ1-6 | TRBV6-5 | 15 | TGTGCCAGCAGACCTGACAGGGGCCAAGGGGCACCCCTCCACTTT | CASRPDRGQGAPLHF
once | TRBD1 | TRBJ1-6 | TRBV12-3/TRBV12-4 | 12 | TGTGCCAGCGGAGGGGACAGTTCACCCCTCCACTTT | CASGGDSSPLHF
NA | NA | TRBJ1-5 | TRBV5-4 | 14 | TGTGCCAGCAGCTTGGGACCAGGCAATCAGCCCCAGCATTTT | CASSLGPGNQPQHF
NA | NA | TRBJ1-2 | TRBV5-1 | 13 | TGCGCCAGCAGCTTCGGGCAGGGTGAAGGCTACACCTTC | CASSFGQGEGYTF
NA | TRBD1 | TRBJ2-7 | TRBV5-6 | 15 | TGTGCCAGCAGCTTAGTGGGACAGGGACTCTACGAGCAGTACTTC | CASSLVGQGLYEQYF
NA | NA | TRBJ1-5 | TRBV6-6 | 13 | TGTGCCAGCCGGGGATCAGCGGTTCAGCCCCAGCATTTT | CASRGSAVQPQHF
NA | NA | TRBJ2-3 | TRBV7-2 | 16 | TGTGCCAGCAGCTTACAAACTGGGGCGGGAACAGATACGCAGTATTTT | CASSLQTGAGTDTQYF
few | TRBD2 | TRBJ2-5 | TRBV2 | 15 | TGTGCCAGCTCATCGAGCGGGGGGCAGCAAGAGACCCAGTACTTC | CASSSSGGQQETQYF
NA | TRBD1 | TRBJ2-7 | TRBV15 | 14 | TGTGCCACCAGCAGAGACGACAGGGGCGACGAGCAGTACTTC | CATSRDDRGDEQYF
NA | TRBD1 | TRBJ2-7 | TRBV10-2 | 13 | TGCGCCAGCAGGGGACAGGGATCCTACGAGCAGTACTTC | CASRGQGSYEQYF
NA | NA | TRBJ2-7 | TRBV28 | 13 | TGTGCCAGCACAAGGGAATTCCCCCGCGAGCAGTACTTC | CASTREFPREQYF
NA | NA | TRBJ1-5 | TRBV15 | 17 | TGTGCCACCAGCAGAGATCGGGGGAGGCAGAATCATCAGCCCCAGCATTTT | CATSRDRGRQNHQPQHF
NA | NA | TRBJ1-2 | TRBV6-5 | 14 | TGTGCCAGCAGCCTCGAAGGGGCAACCTATGGCTACACCTTC | CASSLEGATYGYTF
NA | TRBD1 | TRBJ2-7 | TRBV7-2 | 14 | TGTGCCAGCAGCTTAGGGACAGGGGTGTGGGAGCAGTACTTC | CASSLGTGVWEQYF
NA | NA | TRBJ2-7 | TRBV9 | 15 | TGTGCCAGCAGCGTTGGGGCCCGGTGGCCCGTCGAGCAGTACTTC | CASSVGARWPVEQYF
NA | NA | TRBJ2-1 | TRBV5-6 | 16 | TGTGCCAGCAGCGGCCCGGGTACAGGCTATCACAATGAGCAGTTCTTC | CASSGPGTGYHNEQFF
NA | TRBD1 | TRBJ2-7 | TRBV10-1 | 11 | TGCGCCAGTGGACAGGGCTACGAGCAGTACTTC | CASGQGYEQYF
once | NA | TRBJ1-6 | TRBV6-5 | 14 | TGTGCCAGCAGTCCCAAGGACAATAATTCACCCCTCCACTTT | CASSPKDNNSPLHF
NA | NA | TRBJ2-6 | TRBV5-6 | 15 | TGTGCCAGCAGCTGGGGACATGGTGGGGCCAACGTCCTGACTTTC | CASSWGHGGANVLTF
NA | TRBD1 | TRBJ1-3 | TRBV2 | 15 | TGTGCCAGCAGTCCTGACAGGGTGACTGGAAACACCATATATTTT | CASSPDRVTGNTIYF
NA | NA | TRBJ2-1 | TRBV6-1 | 13 | TGTGCCAGCAGTGACCAAGACGGCGGTGAGCAGTTCTTC | CASSDQDGGEQFF
NA | TRBD1 | TRBJ1-2 | TRBV24-1 | 17 | TGTGCCACCAGTGATTTCGGAGCCCAACAGGGGAACTATGGCTACACCTTC | CATSDFGAQQGNYGYTF
once | NA | TRBJ1-6 | TRBV9 | 15 | TGTGCCAGCAGCGTAAGGGGAGGGGCTAATTCACCCCTCCACTTT | CASSVRGGANSPLHF
NA | NA | TRBJ1-2 | TRBV13 | 12 | TGTGCCAGCAGCTTGAACGGGGCTGGCTACACCTTC | CASSLNGAGYTF
few | TRBD1 | TRBJ2-5 | TRBV6-6 | 13 | TGTGCCAGCAGCACAGGGGGCCAAGAGACCCAGTACTTC | CASSTGGQETQYF
NA | NA | TRBJ2-3 | TRBV19 | 14 | TGTGCCAGTAGTATGGGCGGGTTCGGAGATACGCAGTATTTT | CASSMGGFGDTQYF
NA | TRBD1 | TRBJ2-1 | TRBV6-5 | 16 | TGTGCCAGCAGTTTGGGACAGGGGAGGTCCTACAATGAGCAGTTCTTC | CASSLGQGRSYNEQFF
NA | TRBD2 | TRBJ2-1 | TRBV2 | 16 | TGTGCCAGCACCCAGGACGGGACTAGCGGGGTTAATGAGCAGTTCTTC | CASTQDGTSGVNEQFF